This passage covers 10 T cell receptor beta chains from one sample sequenced in a study of T cell responses to AZD1222 COVID-19 vaccine. Clones were read by immunoSEQ multiplex PCR, and TCRdb kept only the in-frame ones, dropping some. The sample has more than 85,000 clones, 85% to 95% seen once. Here the sequenced sample was peripheral blood, taken on day 0 of AZD1222 vaccination. These TCRs come from an adult in good health.

The rearrangement links TRBV30 to TRBJ1-5, with D possibly TRBD1 on 6 matching bases. The CDR3 consists of 13 residues. The V end was cut by 4 bases, the J end by 7 bases, with 14 bases between. CDR1 is GTSNPN, CDR2 SVGIG, per germline (reference sequence). CDR3 coding DNA: TGTGCCTGGACTCGGGGGCCTAAGCAGCCCCAGCATTTT. Protein product: CAWTRGPKQPQHF.

This rearrangement joins TRBV3-1 (or the pseudogene TRBV3-2) to TRBJ2-7, with 7 bases identical to TRBD1. Germline CDR1 reads LGHDT; CDR2 reads YNNKEL (reference sequence). The CDR3 extends over 14 amino acids. V lost 6 bases to trimming and J lost 2 bases; unmatched junction nucleotides: 7. CDR3 bases: TGTGCCAGCAGTCCTGAGGGACAGCCCTACGAGCAGTACTTC. This codes for CASSPEGQPYEQYF.

The chain links TRBV5-1 to TRBJ1-3; a weak D match, TRBD1 (6 bases). The CDR3 spans 16 residues. Trimming removed 2 bases at V and 0 bases at J, with 12 bases between. CDR1 SGHRS and CDR2 YFSETQ come from the germline V gene. CDR3: CASSLGQLSSGNTIYF. CDR3 nucleotide sequence: TGCGCCAGCAGCTTAGGACAGCTGAGCTCTGGAAACACCATATATTTT. Full variable domain (remainder filled in from reference TRBV5-1 and TRBJ1-3): KAGVTQTPRYLIKTRGQQVTLSCSPISGHRSVSWYQQTPGQGLQFLFEYFSETQRNKGNFPGRFSGRQFSNSRSEMNVSTLELGDSALYLCASSLGQLSSGNTIYFGEGSWLTVV.

The rearrangement uses TRBV5-1 and TRBJ1-2; TRBD1 is a possible D gene (5 bases). CDR3 length: 13 amino acids. Germline-derived CDR1 and CDR2 are SGHRS and YFSETQ. V dropped 1 base and J dropped 5 bases, with 9 bases sitting between them. The CDR3 nucleotides read TGCGCCAGCAGCTTGCAGGGCGAGTATGGCTACACCTTC. Translated, it gives CASSLQGEYGYTF.

V and J are TRBV27 and TRBJ1-6; D is unclear. CDR3 length: 15 amino acids. Germline-derived CDR1 and CDR2 are MNHEY and SMNVEV (reference sequence). V lost 6 bases and J lost 4, with 13 bases in between. For the CDR3, the DNA is TGTGCCAGCAGCCCGAGACAATTTTATAATTCACCCCTCCACTTT. It encodes CASSPRQFYNSPLHF.

The rearrangement joins TRBV7-9 to TRBJ2-7, with 8 bases matching TRBD2. Per germline, CDR1 SEHNR and CDR2 FQNEAQ (reference sequence). With V trimmed by 3 bases and J by 1 base, 2 bases remained unmatched. The CDR3 is made up of 14 amino acids. In DNA form, the CDR3 reads TGTGCCAGCAGCTTGGGGACTAGGTCCTACGAGCAGTACTTC. Translated, it gives CASSLGTRSYEQYF.

This clone showed up just once. This sequence joins TRBV6-5 and TRBJ1-2; 7 bases fit TRBD1. Germline V gene lookup returns CDR1 MNHEY and CDR2 SVGAGI. This CDR3 is built from 11 residues. The trim removed 10 bases at V and 7 bases at J, leaving 6 bases unmatched. CDR3 residues: CAIQGNGGYTF. The CDR3, as DNA: TGTGCCATACAGGGGAACGGTGGCTACACCTTC.

J is TRBJ2-2 and V is TRBV28; D perhaps matches TRBD2 (5 bases). V lost 6 bases, J lost 6 bases, and 14 bases lay in between. The CDR3 is 14 residues long. Germline V gene data show CDR1 as MDHEN and CDR2 as SYDVKM. DNA of the CDR3: TGTGCCAGCAGGGGGAAAGGAGGTGCCGGGGAGCTGTTTTTT. As protein: CASRGKGGAGELFF.

In its sample, this clone was seen a few times. V usage is TRBV7-2 and J usage is TRBJ1-2, with a weak D call TRBD1 (6 bases). CDR1 is SGHTA, CDR2 FQGNSA, per germline. The CDR3 contains 14 residues. Trimming took off 6 bases at V and 3 bases at J, with 14 bases between the two ends. DNA of the CDR3: TGTGCCAGCAGTTCTTACCCAGGGGACTATGGCTACACCTTC. Translated: CASSSYPGDYGYTF.

This chain links TRBV5-1 with TRBJ1-2; 12 bases map to TRBD1. This CDR3 is 17 amino acids long. Germline lookup yields CDR1 SGHRS and CDR2 YFSETQ. Trimming at V came to 0 bases and at J to 8 bases, leaving 11 bases not matched to a gene. CDR3: CASSLVPPGQGARGYTF. The CDR3 DNA sequence: TGCGCCAGCAGCTTGGTACCTCCGGGACAGGGGGCGAGAGGCTACACCTTC.